These 14 T cell receptor beta chains came from one sample sequenced in a study of CD8+ T cells in alopecia areata. Sequencing relied on a cDNA template that was reverse transcribed from extracted RNA. Clones were sequenced by immunoSEQ multiplex PCR, and TCRdb holds only the in-frame ones, with some missing. The sample contains around 250,000 clones, under 70% of which appear only once. This material consisted of CD4+ T cells sorted from blood, taken at week 0. Source of these receptors: a human donor with alopecia areata.

This clone was picked up a small number of times. The J gene is TRBJ1-3, the V gene TRBV15, with D possibly TRBD1 on 6 matching bases. CDR3 length equals 16 residues. Trimming took off 8 bases at V and 2 bases at J, with 19 bases between the two ends. CDR1 is LNHNV, CDR2 YYDKDF, per germline (reference sequence). CDR3 sequence (DNA): TGTGCCACCGCCCTCAGGGGCGCCTCGCCTGGAAACACCATATATTTT. Its protein is CATALRGASPGNTIYF.

The chain has TRBV11-2 and TRBJ2-3; D gene ambiguous. The CDR3 spans 14 residues. V was clipped by 3 bases and J by 1 base, with 8 bases between them. Germline V gene data show CDR1 as SGHAT and CDR2 as FQNNGV. The chain's CDR3 is CASSFVRGTDTQYF. Written as DNA, the CDR3 is TGTGCCAGCAGCTTCGTACGGGGCACAGATACGCAGTATTTT. The full variable domain, rest sourced from reference TRBV11-2 and TRBJ2-3, is EAGVAQSPRYKIIEKRQSVAFWCNPISGHATLYWYQQILGQGPKLLIQFQNNGVVDDSQLPKDRFSAERLKGVDSTLKIQPAKLEDSAVYLCASSFVRGTDTQYFGPGTRLTVL.

V and J are TRBV29-1 and TRBJ2-3; 7 bases fit TRBD1. The CDR3 consists of 13 residues. With V trimmed by 7 bases and J by 3 bases, 7 bases remained unmatched. Germline V gives CDR1 SQVTM, CDR2 ANQGSEA. The CDR3 nucleotides are TGCAGCGACAACAGGGGTGGGACAGATACGCAGTATTTT. It is translated as CSDNRGGTDTQYF.

J is TRBJ2-7 and V is TRBV30, with D perhaps matching TRBD1 (6 bases). V dropped 5 bases and J dropped 1 base, with 18 bases sitting between them. CDR1 is GTSNPN, CDR2 SVGIG, per germline (reference sequence). The CDR3 extends over 15 amino acids. DNA of the CDR3: TGTGCCTGGGGGGCTATTGGGACATCGTCCTACGAGCAGTACTTC. Residues: CAWGAIGTSSYEQYF.

The chain employs TRBV29-1 and TRBJ1-1; D unclear. The V and J ends lost 4 bases and 1 base respectively, with 7 bases between them. CDR3 length: 12 amino acids. Germline V gene data show CDR1 as SQVTM and CDR2 as ANQGSEA. The CDR3 reads CSVGQANTEAFF. The CDR3 bases are TGCAGCGTTGGGCAGGCGAACACTGAAGCTTTCTTT.

This clone turned up a few times. The chain combines TRBV29-1 with TRBJ1-2; no clear D. Trimming removed 5 bases from V and 4 bases from J, with 17 bases in between. CDR1 SQVTM and CDR2 ANQGSEA come from the germline V gene. The CDR3 covers 14 residues. In DNA, the CDR3 is TGCAGCGTTCCCCCTGAAGACCAACGCTATGGCTACACCTTC. It translates to CSVPPEDQRYGYTF.

The chain couples TRBV30 to TRBJ1-2; no clear D. CDR3 length equals 13 residues. CDR1 is GTSNPN, CDR2 SVGIG, per germline (reference sequence). V was cut by 0 bases and J by 4 bases, with 9 bases left in between. The CDR3 sequence is CAWSVRRGYGYTF. The CDR3 coding sequence is TGTGCCTGGAGTGTAAGACGGGGCTATGGCTACACCTTC.

This chain uses TRBV28 with TRBJ1-5, with 8 bases identical to TRBD1. Germline-derived CDR1 and CDR2 are MDHEN and SYDVKM. The CDR3 totals 16 residues. V shed 6 bases, J shed 1 base, and the junction held 8 bases outside the gene matches. CDR3 DNA sequence: TGTGCCAGCAGCCCTACGAGGACAGGGAGCAATCAGCCCCAGCATTTT. Its translation: CASSPTRTGSNQPQHF.

This clone occurred a few times. The chain uses TRBV6-6 and TRBJ2-3; either TRBD1 or TRBD2 may fit D (6 bases each). CDR1 MNHNY and CDR2 SVGAGI come from the germline V gene (reference sequence). This CDR3 contains 15 residues. V was shortened by 9 bases and J by 0 bases, with 16 bases between the two germline ends. The CDR3 coding sequence is TGTGCCAGTGAACAGGGACTTACTAGCACAGATACGCAGTATTTT. Its protein is CASEQGLTSTDTQYF.

Concerning this clone itself: Distinct nucleotide sequences in the sample also encode this CDR3. The chain is built from TRBV30 and TRBJ2-5; 7 bases line up with TRBD2. The CDR3 is 12 amino acids. V was clipped by 2 bases and J by 5 bases; unmatched bases: 2. The germline CDR1 and CDR2 sequences are GTSNPN and SVGIG (reference sequence). The CDR3 sequence: CAWSQGGETQYF. CDR3 in DNA: TGTGCCTGGAGTCAGGGAGGGGAGACCCAGTACTTC.

The rearrangement uses TRBV30 and TRBJ2-4; 11 bases are a match to TRBD1. Germline V gives CDR1 GTSNPN, CDR2 SVGIG (reference sequence). There are 15 residues in the CDR3. Germline trimming cut 5 bases from V and 3 bases from J; bases unmatched to any gene: 6. In DNA, the CDR3 is TGTGCCTGGGTGGACAGGGGGCGCGGCAAAAACATTCAGTACTTC. Protein product: CAWVDRGRGKNIQYF.

This chain joins TRBV5-1 and TRBJ1-1; D is ambiguous. Trimming pared 0 bases from V and 6 bases from J, leaving 12 bases between. The CDR3 is 14 residues long. CDR1 is SGHRS and CDR2 is YFSETQ in the germline V gene. CDR3 sequence reads: CASSLAGERSEAFF. CDR3 DNA sequence: TGCGCCAGCAGCTTGGCCGGGGAGAGGTCTGAAGCTTTCTTT.

The CDR3: CASSPWPGGAQTTNYGYTF. The CDR3, as DNA: TGTGCCAGCAGCCCCTGGCCGGGGGGGGCACAAACAACTAACTATGGCTACACCTTC. The chain links TRBV7-6 to TRBJ1-2, with D perhaps matching TRBD1 (6 bases). The CDR3 spans 19 residues. Trimming shortened V by 5 bases and J by 0 bases, and 25 bases separated the two germline ends. Germline V gene sequence: CDR1 SGHVS, CDR2 FNYEAQ.

V and J are TRBV19 and TRBJ1-2, with TRBD1 matching over 7 bases. Germline assignment: CDR1 LNHDA and CDR2 SQIVND (reference sequence). The CDR3 is 15 amino acids. V shed 2 bases and J 3 bases; nucleotides not matched to a gene: 6. As DNA, the CDR3 is TGTGCCAGTAGTATACCCGCTACAGGGGACTATGGCTACACCTTC. It codes for CASSIPATGDYGYTF.